Below, 14 T cell receptor beta chains from the same sample are listed, as sequenced in a study of metastatic and nonmetastatic thyroid tumors. TCRdb ran MiXCR on the PCR reads. The repertoire holds 15,000 to 20,000 clones, with about 33% as singletons. Treatment of any kind had been given to no patient before thyroid surgery. The specimen was tumor tissue. The receptors come from a female donor with papillary thyroid cancer or a benign thyroid nodule (not recorded which). Some clones in this sample may be carry-over from other donors' samples.

The rearrangement links TRBV27 to TRBJ2-1; the match to TRBD2 covers 7 bases. The CDR3 loop spans 14 amino acids. The germline V gene encodes CDR1 MNHEY and CDR2 SMNVEV (reference sequence). The V gene end was trimmed by 4 bases and the J gene end by 5 bases; junction bases not matched to a gene: 5. Written as DNA, the CDR3 is TGTGCCAGCAGTTCCGGGACTACTAACAATGAGCAGTTCTTC. This gives the protein CASSSGTTNNEQFF.

This clone was counted only a few times. The genes are TRBV9 and TRBJ2-7; 11 bases line up with TRBD2. The germline CDR1 and CDR2 sequences are SGDLS and YYNGEE. Germline trimming cut 2 bases from V and 7 bases from J; bases unmatched to any gene: 8. CDR3 length: 15 amino acids. The CDR3 DNA sequence: TGTGCCAGCAGCGTTACCGGGACTAGCGGCGTGGAGCAGTACTTC. Residues: CASSVTGTSGVEQYF.

The chain is built from TRBV7-8 and TRBJ1-2, with 10 nucleotides matching TRBD1. V lost 5 bases and J lost 6; bases outside the gene matches: 6. The CDR3 is 14 residues long. From germline, CDR1 is SGHVS and CDR2 FQNEAQ. In DNA, the CDR3 is TGTGCCAGCAGCCACCCCGGGACAGGGGATGGCTACACCTTC. Its protein product is CASSHPGTGDGYTF.

This clone was observed a handful of times. The V call is TRBV20-1, the J call TRBJ2-7; 10 nucleotides align to TRBD2. The length of the CDR3 is 16 residues. Germline lookup yields CDR1 DFQATT and CDR2 SNEGSKA (reference sequence). Trimming at V came to 0 bases and at J to 7 bases, leaving 12 bases not matched to a gene. CDR3 in amino acids: CSARDPLAGDLLEQYF. Here the CDR3 DNA reads TGCAGTGCTAGAGATCCCCTAGCGGGAGACCTTCTGGAGCAGTACTTC.

The chain combines TRBV20-1 with TRBJ2-3; TRBD1 matches 8 bases. V was pared by 6 bases and J by 4 bases, with 12 bases of the junction left unmatched. The germline V gene has CDR1 DFQATT and CDR2 SNEGSKA (reference sequence). This CDR3 is built from 15 residues. The CDR3 sequence is CSAFPDRGGPDTQYF. CDR3 DNA sequence: TGCAGTGCCTTCCCAGACAGGGGTGGGCCAGATACGCAGTATTTT.

The table lists this clone with many counts. V is TRBV12-3 or TRBV12-4 and J is TRBJ2-1; 7 nucleotides match TRBD2. V lost 2 bases, J lost 0 bases, and 4 bases stayed unmatched. The CDR3 sequence is 16 residues long. CDR3 amino acids: CASSLRGGSSYNEQFF. The CDR3 region has the DNA TGTGCCAGCAGTTTACGTGGCGGGAGCTCCTACAATGAGCAGTTCTTC.

This clone has just a few counts. The chain couples TRBV6-1 to TRBJ2-6; D unresolved. The length of the CDR3 is 15 residues. Between the trimmed V and J ends, which lost 4 bases and 1 base, there was a span of 8 bases. Germline-derived CDR1 and CDR2 are MNHNS and SASEGT. The CDR3 spells CASSVEGSGANVLTF. The DNA for the CDR3 is TGTGCCAGCAGTGTCGAAGGTTCTGGGGCCAACGTCCTGACTTTC.

A few counts support this clone. V gene TRBV19 combines with J gene TRBJ1-2, with no clear D. The V end lost 6 bases, the J end lost 5 bases, and 13 bases lay between the germline ends. From germline, CDR1 is LNHDA and CDR2 SQIVND (reference sequence). The CDR3 totals 13 residues. The CDR3 DNA is TGTGCCAGTAGGCCAGTAGCCGAGTATGGCTACACCTTC. Translated: CASRPVAEYGYTF.

By proportion, this clone is medium-sized. The gene calls are TRBV24-1 and TRBJ2-2, with 8 positions matching TRBD2. J was trimmed by 3 bases and V by 3 bases; bases with no gene match: 5. The CDR3 length is 16 residues. Germline CDR1 is KGHDR and CDR2 is SFDVKD. This CDR3 reads CATSDGGLGYTGELFF. The CDR3 DNA follows: TGTGCCACCAGTGATGGGGGACTAGGGTACACCGGGGAGCTGTTTTTT.

This clone has a handful of counts. V usage is TRBV6-6 and J usage is TRBJ1-2, with D possibly being TRBD1 (5 bases). There are 12 residues in the CDR3. Germline V CDR1 and CDR2: MNHNY, SVGAGI (reference sequence). V dropped 0 bases and J dropped 7 bases, with 6 bases sitting between them. CDR3 sequence: CASSYSGGGYTF. The CDR3 DNA sequence: TGTGCCAGCAGTTACTCCGGGGGTGGCTACACCTTC.

The rearrangement uses TRBV12-3 or TRBV12-4 and TRBJ1-2, with no clear D. V was pared by 3 bases and J by 6 bases, with 11 bases between. The CDR3 is 13 residues long. The CDR3 nucleotides read TGTGCCAGCAGTTTCGGGCGGGAAGATGGCTACACCTTC. It yields the protein CASSFGREDGYTF.

This clone has at least ten counts. This chain connects TRBV18 to TRBJ2-3; the D is unclear. Germline lookup yields CDR1 KGHSH and CDR2 LQKENI. Trimming took 2 bases from V and 1 from J, leaving 7 bases between them. The CDR3 runs to 14 residues. The CDR3 here is CASSPGRGTDTQYF. CDR3 coding DNA: TGTGCCAGCTCACCAGGACGGGGCACAGATACGCAGTATTTT.

J is TRBJ1-4 and V is TRBV19; D uncertain. This CDR3 is 15 amino acids long. Germline CDR1 LNHDA, CDR2 SQIVND (reference sequence). V gave up 5 bases and J gave up 3 bases, with 13 bases separating them. The CDR3 nucleotides read TGTGCCAGTAGTCCCCGGGCCATCTCTAATGAAAAACTGTTTTTT. It encodes CASSPRAISNEKLFF.

The CDR3 DNA reads as TGTGCTATCGGGGGACAGAAAGATGGCTACACCTTC. Its translation: CAIGGQKDGYTF. The J gene is TRBJ1-2, the V gene TRBV12-5, with 7 bases matching TRBD1. The J segment lost 6 bases and the V segment lost 10 bases, leaving 8 bases of the junction unmatched. The germline V gene has CDR1 LGHNT and CDR2 FRNRAP. The CDR3 is 12 amino acids.